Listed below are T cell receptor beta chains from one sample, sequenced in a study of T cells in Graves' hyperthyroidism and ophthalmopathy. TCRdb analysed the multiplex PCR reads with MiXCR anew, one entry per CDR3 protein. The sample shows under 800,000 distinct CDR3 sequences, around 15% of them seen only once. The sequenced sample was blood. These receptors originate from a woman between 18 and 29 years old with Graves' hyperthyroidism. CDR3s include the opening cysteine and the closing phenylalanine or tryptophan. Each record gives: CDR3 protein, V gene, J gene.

cdr3_aa: CASSDLSYEQYF; v_call: TRBV3-1; j_call: TRBJ2-7
cdr3_aa: CAISVGMGLNTEAFF; v_call: TRBV11-1; j_call: TRBJ1-1
cdr3_aa: CASSDTYRNTEAFF; v_call: TRBV2; j_call: TRBJ1-1
cdr3_aa: CASSEIGRAPLTEAFF; v_call: TRBV10-2; j_call: TRBJ1-1
cdr3_aa: CASSQGRVSSYEQYF; v_call: TRBV4-1; j_call: TRBJ2-7
cdr3_aa: CASSLGTTSGNNEQFF; v_call: TRBV5-8; j_call: TRBJ2-1
cdr3_aa: CSARAPRGSEEQFF; v_call: TRBV20-1; j_call: TRBJ2-1
cdr3_aa: CASSLSSDLVQFF; v_call: TRBV7-3; j_call: TRBJ2-1
cdr3_aa: CASSQDRTSTEAFF; v_call: TRBV18; j_call: TRBJ1-1
cdr3_aa: CASSLATGLPNTEAFF; v_call: TRBV12-3/TRBV12-4; j_call: TRBJ1-1
cdr3_aa: CASKWSSTDTQYF; v_call: TRBV19; j_call: TRBJ2-3
cdr3_aa: CASRILADPTYNEQFF; v_call: TRBV28; j_call: TRBJ2-1
cdr3_aa: CASSTRRPPYEQYF; v_call: TRBV19; j_call: TRBJ2-7
cdr3_aa: CASSGRGREQYF; v_call: TRBV19; j_call: TRBJ2-7
cdr3_aa: CASSIGLDNEQFF; v_call: TRBV19; j_call: TRBJ2-1
cdr3_aa: CASSYSPGHPQYF; v_call: TRBV6-2/TRBV6-3; j_call: TRBJ2-7
cdr3_aa: CASSQEWGLNGDTIYF; v_call: TRBV3-1; j_call: TRBJ1-3
cdr3_aa: CSARVGVGTEAFF; v_call: TRBV20-1; j_call: TRBJ1-1
cdr3_aa: CASSPSDLYNEQFF; v_call: TRBV12-3/TRBV12-4; j_call: TRBJ2-1
cdr3_aa: CASSQGVSRGETQYF; v_call: TRBV14; j_call: TRBJ2-5
cdr3_aa: CASSSPGPNNEQFF; v_call: TRBV12-3/TRBV12-4; j_call: TRBJ2-1
cdr3_aa: CATRDRENDNEQFF; v_call: TRBV24-1; j_call: TRBJ2-1
cdr3_aa: CASRGWGGNHDTQYF; v_call: TRBV11-2; j_call: TRBJ2-3
cdr3_aa: CSARLTVRWSNTEAFF; v_call: TRBV20-1; j_call: TRBJ1-1
cdr3_aa: CASSLMTSGRADTQYF; v_call: TRBV11-2; j_call: TRBJ2-3
cdr3_aa: CSARTGGVTEAFF; v_call: TRBV20-1; j_call: TRBJ1-1
cdr3_aa: CASSRTALNTEAFF; v_call: TRBV7-2; j_call: TRBJ1-1
cdr3_aa: CASSIAGEETQYF; v_call: TRBV9; j_call: TRBJ2-5
cdr3_aa: CASSIADGSYEQYF; v_call: TRBV19; j_call: TRBJ2-7
cdr3_aa: CSVTRQINYGYTF; v_call: TRBV29-1; j_call: TRBJ1-2
cdr3_aa: CASSGRQGLIYNEQFF; v_call: TRBV9; j_call: TRBJ2-1
cdr3_aa: CAWSVRGRGYGYTF; v_call: TRBV30; j_call: TRBJ1-2
cdr3_aa: CASSEMGETSGELFF; v_call: TRBV2; j_call: TRBJ2-2
cdr3_aa: CASSLDLRGEQYF; v_call: TRBV11-2; j_call: TRBJ2-7
cdr3_aa: CSARDSVRDPWDQPQHF; v_call: TRBV20-1; j_call: TRBJ1-5
cdr3_aa: CASSEWGRSGANVLTF; v_call: TRBV6-1; j_call: TRBJ2-6
cdr3_aa: CASSPVARQGRGYTF; v_call: TRBV4-1; j_call: TRBJ1-2
cdr3_aa: CARGGLDNEQFF; v_call: TRBV19; j_call: TRBJ2-1
cdr3_aa: CASSQRGQGLAKNIQYF; v_call: TRBV3-1; j_call: TRBJ2-4
cdr3_aa: CASSYRAAELFF; v_call: TRBV18; j_call: TRBJ2-2
cdr3_aa: CASSLVDRVWEQYF; v_call: TRBV7-9; j_call: TRBJ2-7
cdr3_aa: CASSFSGSDTEAFF; v_call: TRBV12-3/TRBV12-4; j_call: TRBJ1-1
cdr3_aa: CSAQRNTEAFF; v_call: TRBV20-1; j_call: TRBJ1-1
cdr3_aa: CAIQTWTNGYTF; v_call: TRBV28; j_call: TRBJ1-2
cdr3_aa: CATSGRAMNVAQHF; v_call: TRBV24-1; j_call: TRBJ1-5
cdr3_aa: CASTHGSINSPLHF; v_call: TRBV12-3/TRBV12-4; j_call: TRBJ1-6
cdr3_aa: CSARDRSGIANTGELFF; v_call: TRBV20-1; j_call: TRBJ2-2
cdr3_aa: CASTPGSASGSSDEQFF; v_call: TRBV6-1; j_call: TRBJ2-1